These T cell receptor beta chains were read from a single sample in a study of T cells after posttransplantation cyclophosphamide. Using immunoSEQ multiplex PCR, the repertoire was profiled, and TCRdb retains in-frame clones only, with some absent. The sample yields 34,000 or so clones, over 75% seen once. The sequenced sample consisted of naive CD4+ T cells sorted from blood. These receptor sequences come from a man younger than 45 in good health and a related stem cell transplant donor. Each CDR3 is given with its conserved first and last residue. D genes are given only for firm matches. The size of a clone is reported for some rows only, either as once, few or many, or as a class for expanded clones.

D,length,V,size,J,DNA,CDR3
-,14,TRBV6-6,-,TRBJ2-2,TGTGCCAGCAGTTCGGACTTTAACACCGGGGAGCTGTTTTTT,CASSSDFNTGELFF
TRBD1,14,TRBV18,-,TRBJ2-7,TGTGCCAGCTCACTACAGGGGATCTCCTACGAGCAGTACTTC,CASSLQGISYEQYF
TRBD2,15,TRBV28,-,TRBJ2-7,TGTGCCAGCAGTGGCGGGGGGGATCTTTCCTACGAGCAGTACTTC,CASSGGGDLSYEQYF
-,14,TRBV19,few,TRBJ1-5,TGTGCCAGTAGTATGGACAGAGGCAATCAGCCCCAGCATTTT,CASSMDRGNQPQHF
TRBD2,17,TRBV5-1,-,TRBJ2-3,TGCGCCAGCAGCTTCCTCCTTCCGGGGGGGACGGTGGATACGCAGTATTTT,CASSFLLPGGTVDTQYF
TRBD1,15,TRBV28,-,TRBJ2-1,TGTGCCAGCAGCCTCCCAGGGACAGGGGACAATGAGCAGTTCTTC,CASSLPGTGDNEQFF
-,16,TRBV28,once,TRBJ1-5,TGTGCCAGCAGTTTTTGGGGCGGCGGTAGGGATCAGCCCCAGCATTTT,CASSFWGGGRDQPQHF
TRBD1,16,TRBV2,-,TRBJ1-5,TGTGCCAGCACCCCCGGGGACAGACCTGGCAATCAGCCCCAGCATTTT,CASTPGDRPGNQPQHF
TRBD1,16,TRBV5-1,-,TRBJ1-2,TGCGCCAGCAGCTTGGCCTCGGACAGGGGCCTCTATGGCTACACCTTC,CASSLASDRGLYGYTF
-,14,TRBV14,-,TRBJ2-2,TGTGCCAGCAGCCTGCCAGATGGTTCCGGGGAGCTGTTTTTT,CASSLPDGSGELFF
-,13,TRBV29-1,-,TRBJ2-7,TGCAGCGTTGAGGCGGGACAGAATATGGGGCAGTACTTC,CSVEAGQNMGQYF
TRBD2,18,TRBV19,-,TRBJ2-6,TGTGCCAGTAGTGTGCGAGCGGGGGGACGCTCTGGGGCCAACGTCCTGACTTTC,CASSVRAGGRSGANVLTF
TRBD1,15,TRBV5-4,-,TRBJ1-5,TGTGCCAGCAGCCAAAGGGACAGGAGCAATCAGCCCCAGCATTTT,CASSQRDRSNQPQHF
-,13,TRBV19,-,TRBJ2-7,TGTGCCAGTAGTAGGGAGGGGGGCGACGAGCAGTACTTC,CASSREGGDEQYF
TRBD1,13,TRBV2,-,TRBJ2-7,TGTGCCAGCAACCGGGACAGCCTCTACGAGCAGTACTTC,CASNRDSLYEQYF
TRBD1,14,TRBV29-1,-,TRBJ2-7,TGCAGCGTTACTACCGGGACAGGGTTCGACGAGCAGTACTTC,CSVTTGTGFDEQYF
-,16,TRBV4-1,-,TRBJ2-1,TGCGCCAGCAGCCTATTAGGGGACAATTACTACAATGAGCAGTTCTTC,CASSLLGDNYYNEQFF
-,13,TRBV7-3,-,TRBJ2-3,TGTGCCAGCAGCTCCTCGCTAGCAGATACGCAGTATTTT,CASSSSLADTQYF
-,15,TRBV10-3,-,TRBJ1-2,TGTGCCATCAGTGATGCGGGACGGGTTCTTGATGGCTACACCTTC,CAISDAGRVLDGYTF
TRBD1,16,TRBV19,-,TRBJ2-7,TGTGCCAGTAGTATAAATTTCTCGGCAGGGGGTGGCGAGCAGTACTTC,CASSINFSAGGGEQYF
TRBD2,16,TRBV15,-,TRBJ2-7,TGTGCCACCAGCAGAGTCCTAGCGGGGGGAGCCTACGAGCAGTACTTC,CATSRVLAGGAYEQYF
-,14,TRBV28,-,TRBJ2-7,TGTGCCAGCAGTTTTAGGGGCAGGGACTACGAGCAGTACTTC,CASSFRGRDYEQYF
TRBD2,15,TRBV9,-,TRBJ2-7,TGTGCCAGCAGCGTGACTAGCGGGGGCGTCTACGAGCAGTACTTC,CASSVTSGGVYEQYF
-,15,TRBV6-5,-,TRBJ2-5,TGTGCCAGCAGTTACAATAGGCCTAGGGGAGAGACCCAGTACTTC,CASSYNRPRGETQYF
TRBD2,14,TRBV5-4,-,TRBJ2-7,TGTGCCAGCAGCTTTGACCTAGCGGGGGGCGAGCAGTACTTC,CASSFDLAGGEQYF
TRBD2,15,TRBV11-3,once,TRBJ2-3,TGTGCCAGCAGCATCGCGGGGGAGAACACAGATACGCAGTATTTT,CASSIAGENTDTQYF
TRBD1,14,TRBV5-5,-,TRBJ2-1,TGTGCCAGCAGTCTCCGGGACAGCTACAATGAGCAGTTCTTC,CASSLRDSYNEQFF
-,15,TRBV27,-,TRBJ1-5,TGTGCCAGCAGACTCCTTTCAGGGGTTAATCAGCCCCAGCATTTT,CASRLLSGVNQPQHF
-,11,TRBV6-5,few,TRBJ1-1,TGTGCCAGCAGGAGAGGCGAGGAGGTTTTCTTT,CASRRGEEVFF
-,15,TRBV6-1,-,TRBJ1-2,TGTGCCAGCAGTGAAGCCTCATGGGGCAACTATGGCTACACCTTC,CASSEASWGNYGYTF
TRBD1,17,TRBV7-7,-,TRBJ2-1,TGTGCTAGCAGCTTGCACGCCCCGGGACAGGGGGCGGTTGAGCAGTTCTTC,CASSLHAPGQGAVEQFF
-,13,TRBV27,-,TRBJ2-4,TGTGCCAGCAGTCATGTGGCCAAAAACATTCAGTACTTC,CASSHVAKNIQYF
TRBD2,15,TRBV27,-,TRBJ2-5,TGTGCCAGCAGTTTGGGGGGGGTATTGGGGGAGACCCAGTACTTC,CASSLGGVLGETQYF
-,13,TRBV7-9,once,TRBJ2-1,TGTGCCAGCAGCGCGGGACAGTACAATGAGCAGTTCTTC,CASSAGQYNEQFF
TRBD1,16,TRBV28,-,TRBJ2-7,TGTGCCAGCAGTCTCCTGGACAGGGGGCCCTCCTACGAGCAGTACTTC,CASSLLDRGPSYEQYF
-,16,TRBV4-3,-,TRBJ1-2,TGCGCCAGCAGCCAAGATCTGGCGGGGGGGAACTATGGCTACACCTTC,CASSQDLAGGNYGYTF
TRBD2,18,TRBV13,-,TRBJ2-3,TGTGCCAGCAGCTTAGTCCTAGCGGGGGCCCTTAACACAGATACGCAGTATTTT,CASSLVLAGALNTDTQYF
TRBD1,17,TRBV15,-,TRBJ2-7,TGTGCCACCAGCAGAGACCCTCCGGGACAGTATCTACGAAGGCAGTACTTC,CATSRDPPGQYLRRQYF
-,14,TRBV7-8,-,TRBJ2-1,TGTGCCAGCAGCTCCGTTCTCTCCTACAATGAGCAGTTCTTC,CASSSVLSYNEQFF
TRBD1,16,TRBV9,-,TRBJ2-3,TGTGCCAGCAGCGTAGGGCACAGGGGGGTTGCAGATACGCAGTATTTT,CASSVGHRGVADTQYF
-,16,TRBV18,-,TRBJ2-2,TGTGCCAGCTCCCGAGGACAGATCGAGAACACCGGGGAGCTGTTTTTT,CASSRGQIENTGELFF
-,13,TRBV25-1,-,TRBJ2-7,TGTGCCAGCAGTGACAGGGTTCCCTACGAGCAGTACTTC,CASSDRVPYEQYF
-,13,TRBV5-5,-,TRBJ2-5,TGTGCCAGCAGCTTGGTCGGGAGAGAGACCCAGTACTTC,CASSLVGRETQYF
-,14,TRBV4-2,once,TRBJ1-3,TGTGCCAGCAGCCAAGACCGCCGGGATTATACCATATATTTT,CASSQDRRDYTIYF
TRBD1,15,TRBV6-5,-,TRBJ1-1,TGTGCCAGCAGCCGCGGGACAGGGGGTTTAACTGAAGCTTTCTTT,CASSRGTGGLTEAFF
-,13,TRBV14,-,TRBJ1-1,TGTGCCAGCAGCCAAGATCTAGGCTTTGAAGCTTTCTTT,CASSQDLGFEAFF
-,15,TRBV4-1,-,TRBJ2-7,TGCGCCAGCAGCCAAGTAGGGGCGAAGATCCACGAGCAGTACTTC,CASSQVGAKIHEQYF
-,14,TRBV5-6,-,TRBJ1-5,TGTGCCAGCAGCTCCATGGACGGAGAGGGGCCCCAGCATTTT,CASSSMDGEGPQHF
TRBD2,16,TRBV4-2,-,TRBJ2-5,TGTGCCAGCAGCCAGACTAGCGGGGGGCTCCAAGAGACCCAGTACTTC,CASSQTSGGLQETQYF
TRBD1,15,TRBV5-4,-,TRBJ1-1,TGTGCCAGCAGCAATCCGGGACAGATGAACACTGAAGCTTTCTTT,CASSNPGQMNTEAFF
-,14,TRBV19,once,TRBJ1-2,TGTGCCAGTAGTATCACTGGAGTTGACTATGGCTACACCTTC,CASSITGVDYGYTF
-,15,TRBV18,-,TRBJ1-1,TGTGCCAGCTCCCTCCGAGGGCAGGAGAACACTGAAGCTTTCTTT,CASSLRGQENTEAFF
-,14,TRBV5-1,-,TRBJ1-3,TGCGCCAGCAGCTTAGCAGGGATGGGAAACACCATATATTTT,CASSLAGMGNTIYF
TRBD1,14,TRBV4-1,-,TRBJ2-1,TGCGCCAGCGCGACCTTACAGGGGAGCCTCGAGCAGTTCTTC,CASATLQGSLEQFF